This TCR beta chain was identified in a study of blood T cells in healthy people across ages (dated by TCRdb to the mid-2010s). In terms of the full investigation: Template switching captured roughly one uniquely barcoded TCR beta cDNA molecule per two T cells in model experiments. For two donors (one aged 18 to 29 and one aged 80 or older), the study analyzed two additional independent replicas of 1 million unique cDNA reads from the same blood draw. The study measured age-related changes in TCR beta repertoire diversity using deep sequencing normalized with unique cDNA molecular identifiers. To avoid experimental bias, donors of different ages were randomly spread across the sequencing lanes. Four age groups were formed from the donors: young (average roughly 15 years), middle-aged (around 40), aged (roughly 56) and long-lived (around 82). Study-wide findings and limitations: Observed TCR beta diversity correlated strongly with the percentage of naive T cells measured by flow cytometry. Compared with the aged group, the long-lived group had more naive CD4+ T cells, fewer expanded clones and increased TCR diversity, suggesting age selection. Conclusive comparison of naive and antigen-experienced compartments was prevented by the profiling of bulk unsorted PBMCs. Estimates of total diversity based on one million sequenced T cells were regarded as lower bounds and as underestimates. As age increased, observed TCR beta diversity per million T cells dropped in a roughly linear way, and a significant reduction was already evident by age roughly 40. The CMV infection status of donors was not known, potentially confounding age-related changes in expanded clonotypes.

The CDR3 goes from the cysteine to the phenylalanine over 16 residues. Kept here is only the CDR3 DNA, which spans 48 bases and is read in frame from base 1. V trim: 5 bases; J trim: 2 bases; unmatched bases: 6. Reading the germline V gene gives CDR1 KGHSH and CDR2 LQKENI. This clonotype was seen a few times. The clone's antigen remains unknown. Per-base quality was not reported, and no clone a single base away is much larger than it. The library was built by means of 5' RACE. TCRdb names Illumina HiSeq 2500 as the instrument used. The second PCR ran for about 6 to 12 cycles and used a J-beta primer mix along with a sample-barcoded 5' primer. A unique molecular identifier was introduced onto each TCR beta cDNA molecule by a template-switch 5' adaptor carrying 12 random nucleotides. At least 2.5 million CDR3-containing paired-end reads were obtained from each sample. First-strand cDNA synthesis was performed from all RNA using the Mint cDNA synthesis kit, with priming by a TRBC-specific oligonucleotide. After uracil-DNA glycosylase treatment, a first 18-cycle PCR used universal primers M1SS and BC2_uni_R on all cDNA. As for the authors' bioinformatics: Normalization of each sample was performed by random selection of 1 million high-quality reads, each carrying a distinct molecular identifier. Reads with shared molecular identifiers were discarded instead of being binned into consensus sequences. MiTCR, with a Q25 quality threshold and the strictest error-elimination algorithm, was used for CDR3 identification, clonotype clustering and error correction. A nonparametric unseen species model using Euler transformation provided a lower-bound estimate of total TCR beta diversity. Through fastp at Q25 and MiXCR, TCRdb rebuilt clones from the public reads, retaining in-frame beta chains. Rows with one shared CDR3 protein collapse into an entry with the most common genes and DNA. TCRdb, not the original authors, processed these V and J calls. The sample records about 810,000 distinct CDR3 sequences, around 36% of which are singletons. Of the sample, about an eighth falls within the top ten clones.

Donors were about 36 systemically healthy Caucasian individuals from Russia aged about 6 to 100 years. Each donor gave approximately 9.3 milliliters of peripheral blood, collected into EDTA-treated Vacutainer tubes. Ficoll-Paque density-gradient centrifugation was used to isolate PBMCs, with at least 6 million obtained per sample. Trizol reagent was used to extract total RNA from the PBMCs, yielding at least 5 micrograms per sample. For every donor, flow cytometry on a PBMC aliquot measured the percentage of naive CD45RAhigh/CD27high T cells. Sequenced material: blood. The V and J segments used are TRBV18 and TRBJ2-6, with TRBD1 identical over 7 junction bases. This receptor was obtained from a man aged 18 to 30 in good health. The DNA is TGTGCCAGCTCATCCACGACAGGGCCTGGGGCCAACGTCCTGACTTTC. The encoded protein is CASSSTTGPGANVLTF.